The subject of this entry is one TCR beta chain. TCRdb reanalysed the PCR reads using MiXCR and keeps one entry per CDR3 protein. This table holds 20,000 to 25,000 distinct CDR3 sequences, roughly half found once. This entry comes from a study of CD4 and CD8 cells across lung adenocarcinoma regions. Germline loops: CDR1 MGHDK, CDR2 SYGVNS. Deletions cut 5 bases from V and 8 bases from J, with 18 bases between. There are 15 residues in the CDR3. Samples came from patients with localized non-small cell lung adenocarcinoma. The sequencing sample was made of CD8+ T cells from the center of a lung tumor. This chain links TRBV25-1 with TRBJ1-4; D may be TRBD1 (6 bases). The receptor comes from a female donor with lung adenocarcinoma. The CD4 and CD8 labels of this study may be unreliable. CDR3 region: CASSQQGRGKEKLFF. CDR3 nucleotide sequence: TGTGCCAGCAGTCAACAGGGTAGGGGGAAAGAAAAACTGTTTTTT. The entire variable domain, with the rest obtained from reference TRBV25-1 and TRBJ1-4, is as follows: EADIYQTPRYLVIGTGKKITLECSQTMGHDKMYWYQQDPGMELHLIHYSYGVNSTEKGDLSSESTVSRIRTEHFPLTLESARPSHTSQYLCASSQQGRGKEKLFFGSGTQLSVL.